Presented here are 17 T cell receptor beta chains from one specimen sequenced in a study of T cell changes during pregnancy in multiple sclerosis. Some clones are missing from TCRdb's copy, which holds only in-frame ones; the method was immunoSEQ multiplex PCR. The sample has about 40,000 clones; more than 90% are singletons. The sample in question was peripheral blood, obtained before pregnancy. Receptor source: a female donor with multiple sclerosis, enrolled in a pregnancy study.

This clone was observed once. V is TRBV14 and J is TRBJ1-2; D is unresolved. The germline V gene has CDR1 SGHDN and CDR2 FVKESK. There are 13 residues in the CDR3. V lost 0 bases and J lost 8, with 10 bases in between. The CDR3, as DNA: TGTGCCAGCAGCCAAGATTGGCGGGGAGGCTACACCTTC. The encoded protein is CASSQDWRGGYTF. The full variable domain, in which reference TRBV14 and TRBJ1-2 provide the parts outside the CDR3, is EAGVTQFPSHSVIEKGQTVTLRCDPISGHDNLYWYRRVMGKEIKFLLHFVKESKQDESGMPNNRFLAERTGGTYSTLKVQPAELEDSGVYFCASSQDWRGGYTFGSGTRLTVV.

The chain combines TRBV7-2 with TRBJ2-3; weak D call: TRBD2 (5 bases). Germline V lookup: CDR1 SGHTA, CDR2 FQGNSA. The CDR3 sequence is 15 residues long. V was trimmed by 4 bases and J by 2 bases, leaving 13 bases between them. The CDR3 bases are TGTGCCAGCAGCTCAAGCGGCGGTAACACAGATACGCAGTATTTT. Encoded protein: CASSSSGGNTDTQYF. The whole variable domain, remainder taken from reference TRBV7-2 and TRBJ2-3, is GAGVSQSPSNKVTEKGKDVELRCDPISGHTALYWYRQSLGQGLEFLIYFQGNSAPDKSGLPSDRFSAERTGGSVSTLTIQRTQQEDSAVYLCASSSSGGNTDTQYFGPGTRLTVL.

The gene calls are TRBV19 and TRBJ2-1; TRBD2 matches at 10 bases. Germline CDR1 and CDR2: LNHDA and SQIVND (reference sequence). The CDR3 runs 17 residues. V shed 1 base, J shed 1 base, and the junction held 4 bases outside the gene matches. CDR3 in amino acids: CASSIGASGGSYNEQFF. The CDR3 nucleotides read TGTGCCAGTAGTATAGGCGCTAGCGGGGGATCCTACAATGAGCAGTTCTTC.

The chain recombines TRBV19 with TRBJ2-3; the D gene is possibly TRBD2 (6 bases). Germline CDR1 and CDR2: LNHDA and SQIVND (reference sequence). Trimming took 8 bases from V and 3 from J, leaving 12 bases between them. The CDR3 loop spans 13 amino acids. The CDR3 DNA reads TGTGCCAGTCGCGGGATCTGGACAGATACGCAGTATTTT. It yields the protein CASRGIWTDTQYF. Full variable domain (outside the CDR3, taken from reference TRBV19 and TRBJ2-3): DGGITQSPKYLFRKEGQNVTLSCEQNLNHDAMYWYRQDPGQGLRLIYYSQIVNDFQKGDIAEGYSVSREKKESFPLTVTSAQKNPTAFYLCASRGIWTDTQYFGPGTRLTVL.

The J gene is TRBJ1-1, the V gene TRBV19; 10 nucleotides agree with TRBD1. The CDR3 is 15 amino acids. V trimming: 8 bases; J trimming: 1 base; junction bases outside the gene matches: 7. Germline CDR1 and CDR2: LNHDA and SQIVND (reference sequence). CDR3 amino acids: CASLGTGAPNTEAFF. The CDR3 DNA sequence: TGTGCCAGTCTTGGGACAGGGGCACCGAACACTGAAGCTTTCTTT.

This clone was detected a few times. The genes are TRBV2 and TRBJ2-2; D may be TRBD1 (5 bases). The CDR3 has 15 residues. With 6 bases removed from V and 1 base from J, the gap between germline ends came to 12 bases. CDR1 SNHLY and CDR2 FYNNEI come from the germline V gene. The CDR3 loop reads CASSGQGRNTGELFF. CDR3 nucleotides: TGTGCCAGCAGCGGCCAGGGAAGGAACACCGGGGAGCTGTTTTTT.

The chain uses TRBV10-3 and TRBJ2-1, with D hard to call. Germline V gene sequence: CDR1 ENHRY, CDR2 SYGVKD. CDR3 length equals 11 residues. Trimming pared 2 bases from V and 8 bases from J, leaving 4 bases between. This CDR3 is CAISERDEQFF. The DNA for the CDR3 is TGTGCCATCAGTGAGCGGGATGAGCAGTTCTTC.

The chain carries TRBV4-2 and TRBJ2-1; 14 bases are a match to TRBD2. The CDR3 length is 15 residues. Germline lookup yields CDR1 LGHNA and CDR2 YNFKEQ. Unmatched junction bases numbered 4, after V lost 3 bases and J lost 9 bases. The CDR3 loop is CASSQGLAGVGEQFF. Here the CDR3 DNA reads TGTGCCAGCAGCCAGGGACTAGCGGGAGTTGGTGAGCAGTTCTTC.

CDR3 nucleotides: TGTGCCAGCAGCTTAGTATCCAGCGGGAGGGGAGAGACCCAGTACTTC. Translating gives CASSLVSSGRGETQYF. The chain joins TRBV11-2 to TRBJ2-5, with 10 bases matching TRBD2. CDR1 and CDR2 (germline): SGHAT, FQNNGV. The CDR3 spans 16 residues. V shed 1 base, J shed 4 bases, and the junction held 6 bases outside the gene matches.

The chain recombines TRBV30 with TRBJ1-2; 9 bases fit TRBD1. The CDR3 extends over 13 amino acids. Germline-derived CDR1 and CDR2 are GTSNPN and SVGIG (reference sequence). V shed 5 bases, J shed 7 bases, and the junction held 8 bases outside the gene matches. The CDR3 nucleotides are TGTGCCTGGGGCCGGGACAGGGCTGGTGGCTACACCTTC. This translates into CAWGRDRAGGYTF. The complete variable domain, with remaining parts taken from reference TRBV30 and TRBJ1-2, reads SQTIHQWPATLVQPVGSPLSLECTVEGTSNPNLYWYRQAAGRGLQLLFYSVGIGQISSEVPQNLSASRPQDRQFILSSKKLLLSDSGFYLCAWGRDRAGGYTFGSGTRLTVV.

This chain connects TRBV7-9 to TRBJ1-2; 8 bases align to TRBD1. The CDR3 length is 13 residues. From germline, CDR1 is SEHNR and CDR2 FQNEAQ (reference sequence). Trimming at V came to 6 bases and at J to 4 bases, leaving 4 bases not matched to a gene. CDR3 nucleotide sequence: TGTGCCAGCAGGACAGGGGATGCCTATGGCTACACCTTC. It encodes CASRTGDAYGYTF.

The rearrangement uses TRBV19 and TRBJ2-1; no reliable D call. The CDR3 consists of 13 residues. Germline values: CDR1 LNHDA, CDR2 SQIVND (reference sequence). Between the trimmed V and J ends, which lost 6 bases and 2 bases, there was a span of 8 bases. CDR3 sequence reads: CASSRFAYNEQFF. The CDR3 coding sequence is TGTGCCAGTAGCCGTTTTGCCTACAATGAGCAGTTCTTC.

This rearrangement joins TRBV14 to TRBJ2-5, with 7 bases identical to TRBD1. CDR3 size: 16 residues. With V trimmed by 3 bases and J by 5 bases, 12 bases remained unmatched. Germline CDR1 SGHDN, CDR2 FVKESK. Written as DNA, the CDR3 is TGTGCCAGCAGCCAGACCCTAGGGGGCCGCTTTGAGACCCAGTACTTC. Encoded protein: CASSQTLGGRFETQYF. The variable domain in full, completed from reference TRBV14 and TRBJ2-5, reads EAGVTQFPSHSVIEKGQTVTLRCDPISGHDNLYWYRRVMGKEIKFLLHFVKESKQDESGMPNNRFLAERTGGTYSTLKVQPAELEDSGVYFCASSQTLGGRFETQYFGPGTRLLVL.

This sequence joins TRBV6-5 and TRBJ2-1; D might be TRBD1 (5 bases). The CDR3 covers 12 residues. In germline, CDR1 is MNHEY, CDR2 SVGAGI. With 0 bases removed from V and 10 bases from J, the gap between germline ends came to 7 bases. The CDR3 DNA is TGTGCCAGCAGTTACTCTCGGACAGAGCAGTTCTTC. Amino acids: CASSYSRTEQFF.

V gene TRBV4-3 combines with J gene TRBJ2-5; D may be TRBD2 (5 bases). Trimming cost V 1 base and J 1 base, with 10 bases left between them. The CDR3 consists of 15 residues. CDR1 LGHNA and CDR2 YSLEER come from the germline V gene. CDR3 sequence reads: CASSQGLGVQETQYF. CDR3 bases: TGCGCCAGCAGCCAAGGGCTCGGGGTCCAAGAGACCCAGTACTTC.

V and J are TRBV2 and TRBJ1-1, with D tentatively TRBD1 (6 bases). CDR1 SNHLY and CDR2 FYNNEI come from the germline V gene. This CDR3 has 14 amino acids. The V and J ends lost 7 bases and 2 bases respectively, with 14 bases between them. CDR3 loop: CASTLNRVNTEAFF. The CDR3 bases are TGTGCCAGCACATTAAACAGGGTCAACACTGAAGCTTTCTTT.

This clone was detected only once. The DNA for the CDR3 is TGTGCCAGCAGTGTCTCCTCGGGACTAGCGGGAGCACTAGCCAAAAACATTCAGTACTTC. Its protein product is CASSVSSGLAGALAKNIQYF. The rearrangement uses TRBV28 and TRBJ2-4, with 14 bases lining up with TRBD2. The J segment lost 0 bases and the V segment lost 5 bases, leaving 12 bases of the junction unmatched. Germline CDR1 reads MDHEN; CDR2 reads SYDVKM. This CDR3 region has 20 residues. Complete variable domain (other parts from reference TRBV28 and TRBJ2-4): DVKVTQSSRYLVKRTGEKVFLECVQDMDHENMFWYRQDPGLGLRLIYFSYDVKMKEKGDIPEGYSVSREKKERFSLILESASTNQTSMYLCASSVSSGLAGALAKNIQYFGAGTRLSVL.